What follows describes a single TCR beta chain. A far larger clone is off by one base, so a read error is likely. This specimen belongs to a study of low-dose radiotherapy and immunotherapy resistance in tumors. Study-wide context: Doses of 0.5 Gy per fraction every 2 weeks, totaling 6.5 Gy, went to Cohort 1. The schedule for Cohort 2 used 1 Gy per fraction every two weeks, which added up to 13 Gy over 26 weeks. One day prior to radiation and immunotherapy, intravenous cyclophosphamide at 200 mg/m2 was given, repeated every two weeks.

Sample time point: before trial treatment. The donors' regimen was nivolumab, ipilimumab, aspirin, low-dose cyclophosphamide and low-dose radiotherapy. Alpha- and beta-chain coverage of first-strand cDNA came from TRAV- and TRBV-specific primers. The PCR that amplified TCRs ran for around 20 cycles, relying on a constant-region primer and a V-primer adapter. TCRdb re-derived calls from the reads in MiXCR, one entry per CDR3 protein. The sample has about 39,000 distinct CDR3 sequences, 31% seen once. Trimming left V 10 bases short and J 10 bases short, with 17 bases between. The germline V gene encodes CDR1 MDHEN and CDR2 SYDVKM. The CDR3 is made up of 12 amino acids.

This chain joins TRBV28 and TRBJ2-1; a weak D match, TRBD2 (5 bases). The TCR originated in a male donor with gallbladder cancer. The sample in question was PBMCs, obtained before treatment. The CDR3 spells CATTSGSYEQFF. The CDR3 region has the DNA TGTGCCACCACTAGTGGGTCCTACGAGCAGTTCTTC.